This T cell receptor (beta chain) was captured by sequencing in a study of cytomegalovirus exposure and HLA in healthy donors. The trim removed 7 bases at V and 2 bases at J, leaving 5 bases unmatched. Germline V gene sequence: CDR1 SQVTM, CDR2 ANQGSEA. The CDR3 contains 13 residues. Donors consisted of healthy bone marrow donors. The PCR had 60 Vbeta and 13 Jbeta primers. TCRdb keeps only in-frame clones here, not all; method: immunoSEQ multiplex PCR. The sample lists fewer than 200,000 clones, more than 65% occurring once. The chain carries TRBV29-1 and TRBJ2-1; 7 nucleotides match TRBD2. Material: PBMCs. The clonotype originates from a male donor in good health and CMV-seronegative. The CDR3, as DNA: TGCAGCGAAACCGGGGGGACCTACAATGAGCAGTTCTTC. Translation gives CSETGGTYNEQFF.